This section outlines one T cell receptor beta chain sequence together with its context. The data derive from a study of identical twins. The CDR3 extends over 12 amino acids. Germline CDR1 is DFQATT and CDR2 is SNEGSKA (reference sequence). Between the trimmed V and J ends, which lost 2 bases and 6 bases, there was a span of 11 bases. Unique molecular identifiers were in the cDNA, with template-switch universal primer binding. TCRdb used MiXCR to reprocess the 5' RACE reads, holding one entry per CDR3 protein. The sample has roughly 720,000 distinct CDR3 sequences, 15% to 20% seen once. This same sample was also part of a study on T cells expressing NK-cell markers. That paper notes: Just one sequenced donor of eight was HCMV-seronegative, while seven were seropositive. Once again these clonotypes came out on top in the CD3+CD56-NKG2C+ fraction of a few donors.

Sequenced sample: PBMCs. The receptor comes from a woman younger than 35 in good health. J is TRBJ2-7 and V is TRBV20-1; unclear D gene. The CDR3 DNA follows: TGCAGTGCTAGACCCTCGAGTGGCGAGCAGTACTTC. Its protein product is CSARPSSGEQYF.